The TCR beta chain under discussion was sequenced for a study of response to subunit inactivated influenza vaccine. The germline V gene encodes CDR1 MNHEY and CDR2 SVGEGT. The CDR3 extends over 16 amino acids. V dropped 5 bases and J dropped 1 base, with 15 bases sitting between them. At least ten counts were recorded for this clonotype. Antigen: not known. TCRdb reprocessed the RT-PCR reads with MiXCR, giving one entry per CDR3 protein. The table includes 450,000 to 700,000 distinct CDR3 sequences, around 15% detected once. General study results and limits: Authors suggested seasonal influenza vaccinations each recruit few new T cells.

Sequencing used PBMCs from blood, obtained 11 to 12 days after vaccination. V and J are TRBV6-2 or TRBV6-3 and TRBJ1-5; the D is unclear. The origin of this receptor is a man between 45 and 60 years old who received an inactivated influenza vaccine. The CDR3 coding sequence is TGTGCCAGCAGTCCCCCCCGGACTTTGAGCAATCAGCCCCAGCATTTT. It translates to CASSPPRTLSNQPQHF.